This entry is about one T cell receptor (beta chain). This sample stems from a study of blood T cell repertoires in COVID-19. Trimming took off 2 bases at V and 2 bases at J, with 8 bases between the two ends. Germline values: CDR1 SGHDT, CDR2 YYEEEE. This CDR3 is built from 14 residues. The data were produced by immunoSEQ multiplex PCR, yet TCRdb's version contains in-frame clones alone and is incomplete. The sample records around 390,000 clones, about 87% being singletons. Material: PBMCs or T cells enriched from blood (not recorded which). This clonotype originated in a woman aged 50 to 65 who had recovered from COVID-19. The chain joins TRBV5-6 to TRBJ1-5; TRBD1 is a possible D gene (6 bases). The CDR3 DNA sequence: TGTGCCAGCAGCTTAGGGGGTGGCAATCAGCCCCAGCATTTT. Translation: CASSLGGGNQPQHF.